The clone carrying this TCR beta chain was counted a few times. Its antigen remains unknown. Each CDR3 protein gets one entry after TCRdb re-called the 5' RACE reads with MiXCR. The table lists roughly 480,000 distinct CDR3 sequences, around 24% of them singletons, with about 2.9% in the top ten. This sample was included in a study of identical twins. Study-wide results and caveats: Zero-insertion analyses could be partly confounded by invariant MAIT and iNKT cells. A lower insertion count was a feature of abundant cord blood beta clonotypes, with no such feature in memory repertoires.

A further study also used this sample, focusing on T cells expressing NK-cell markers. This second study says: The TCR beta repertoires were obtained from sorted CD3+CD56+NKG2C+, CD3+CD56+NKG2C- and CD3+CD56-NKG2C+ T cells.

This TCR was recovered from a woman aged 18-29 years in good health. The sequencing sample was made of CD4+ T cells sorted from blood.

For the CDR3, the DNA is TGCAGTGCCATTAAGGGGGCGCGGGAAGCTTTCTTT. It codes for CSAIKGAREAFF. This chain links TRBV20-1 with TRBJ1-1, with 7 bases matching TRBD1. Per germline, CDR1 DFQATT and CDR2 SNEGSKA (reference sequence). V lost 6 bases and J lost 8; bases outside the gene matches: 9. The CDR3 is 12 residues long.